These T cell receptor beta chains were read from a single sample in a study of cytomegalovirus exposure and HLA in healthy donors. The assay was immunoSEQ multiplex PCR, and TCRdb's table has in-frame clones only and misses some. The data hold 150,000 to 180,000 clones, with around 70% observed a single time. The source material was PBMCs. The receptors originated from a young man in good health and CMV-seronegative. Both conserved end residues are part of each CDR3. Fields, in order: CDR3 length, V gene, D gene, clone size, J gene, CDR3 protein, CDR3 DNA. A D gene is named only where the DNA matches it firmly. A row's size may be missing; if present it is once, few, many or a size class.

16	TRBV28	TRBD2	-	TRBJ2-7	CASSLLVGGGEVEQYF	TGTGCCAGCAGTTTGCTAGTCGGGGGAGGGGAAGTCGAGCAGTACTTC
12	TRBV7-9	TRBD1	few	TRBJ2-7	CASEQGAYEQYF	TGTGCCAGCGAGCAGGGGGCATACGAGCAGTACTTC
14	TRBV7-9	TRBD1	-	TRBJ1-1	CASSVTGVSTEAFF	TGTGCCAGCAGCGTAACAGGGGTGAGCACTGAAGCTTTCTTT
15	TRBV19	-	-	TRBJ1-5	CASTPSGYSNQPQHF	TGTGCCAGTACCCCTTCAGGTTATAGCAATCAGCCCCAGCATTTT
13	TRBV5-8	-	-	TRBJ1-1	CASSFLRQTEAFF	TGTGCCAGCAGCTTCCTCCGACAAACCGAAGCTTTCTTT
14	TRBV27	-	once	TRBJ2-7	CASSLKDTSYEQYF	TGTGCCAGCAGTTTAAAGGACACCTCCTACGAGCAGTACTTC
13	TRBV6-1	-	-	TRBJ1-5	CASSPQVIQPQHF	TGTGCCAGCAGTCCACAGGTAATTCAGCCCCAGCATTTT
15	TRBV5-6	-	few	TRBJ1-3	CASSSTRSSGNTIYF	TGTGCCAGCAGCTCGACAAGAAGCTCTGGAAACACCATATATTTT
16	TRBV12-5	-	-	TRBJ2-2	CASGLSRQSNTGELFF	TGTGCTAGTGGTTTGTCCCGACAGTCCAACACCGGGGAGCTGTTTTTT
16	TRBV5-1	TRBD2	-	TRBJ2-5	CASSLAYLAGKETQYF	TGCGCCAGCAGCTTGGCCTATTTAGCGGGAAAAGAGACCCAGTACTTC
15	TRBV5-6	TRBD1	-	TRBJ2-3	CASSFDRVGTDTQYF	TGTGCCAGCAGCTTTGACAGGGTGGGGACAGATACGCAGTATTTT
15	TRBV6-5	TRBD1	-	TRBJ1-2	CASSRGTGEWEGYTF	TGTGCCAGCAGCCGCGGGACAGGGGAATGGGAGGGCTACACCTTC
15	TRBV6-5	-	-	TRBJ1-1	CASSYSRGMPTEAFF	TGTGCCAGCAGTTACTCAAGGGGGATGCCGACTGAAGCTTTCTTT
14	TRBV5-1	TRBD1	-	TRBJ2-3	CASSAGQGSDTQYF	TGCGCCAGCAGCGCGGGACAGGGAAGCGATACGCAGTATTTT
16	TRBV2	TRBD1	-	TRBJ2-2	CASSGIQGAKDGELFF	TGTGCCAGCAGTGGAATCCAGGGGGCTAAGGACGGGGAGCTGTTTTTT
12	TRBV13	-	-	TRBJ2-3	CASSLGGGAQYF	TGTGCCAGCAGCTTAGGAGGGGGAGCGCAGTATTTT
16	TRBV5-1	TRBD1	-	TRBJ1-3	CASSSRGLDSGNTIYF	TGCGCCAGCAGCTCCAGGGGGCTGGACTCTGGAAACACCATATATTTT
14	TRBV29-1	TRBD1	few	TRBJ1-1	CSVDGTGANTEAFF	TGCAGCGTTGACGGGACAGGCGCGAACACTGAAGCTTTCTTT
13	TRBV14	-	-	TRBJ2-2	CASSHGTPGELFF	TGTGCCAGCAGCCACGGGACTCCCGGGGAGCTGTTTTTT
13	TRBV10-3	-	few	TRBJ2-5	CAISAGGSETQYF	TGTGCCATCAGTGCCGGCGGCTCAGAGACCCAGTACTTC
15	TRBV11-3	TRBD1	-	TRBJ2-3	CASSHRTGSTDTQYF	TGTGCCAGCAGCCACCGGACAGGGAGTACAGATACGCAGTATTTT
13	TRBV7-2	-	-	TRBJ1-4	CASSLGVEEKLFF	TGTGCCAGCAGCTTAGGAGTAGAGGAAAAACTGTTTTTT
17	TRBV2	-	-	TRBJ1-4	CASSVYVKGGENEKLFF	TGTGCCAGCAGTGTTTATGTCAAGGGAGGGGAAAATGAAAAACTGTTTTTT
12	TRBV6-5	TRBD1	-	TRBJ2-1	CASAGGTDEQFF	TGTGCCAGCGCAGGGGGAACAGATGAGCAGTTCTTC
12	TRBV9	-	-	TRBJ2-2	CASNPGTGELFF	TGTGCCAGCAATCCAGGGACCGGGGAGCTGTTTTTT
13	TRBV5-6	-	-	TRBJ2-7	CASSLGRGWEQYF	TGTGCCAGCAGCCTAGGAAGGGGGTGGGAGCAGTACTTC
16	TRBV19	-	-	TRBJ1-5	CATGGGEANVGQPQHF	TGTGCCACTGGAGGAGGGGAGGCCAACGTCGGTCAGCCCCAGCATTTT
12	TRBV5-6	TRBD2	-	TRBJ2-7	CASSPGTIEQYF	TGTGCCAGCAGCCCCGGGACTATCGAGCAGTACTTC
15	TRBV2	TRBD1	once	TRBJ1-6	CASSEFGRGVSPLHF	TGTGCCAGCAGTGAATTCGGCAGGGGGGTTTCACCCCTCCACTTT
19	TRBV4-2	TRBD2	-	TRBJ2-7	CASSRSGTSGASSSYEQYF	TGTGCCAGCAGCCGGTCGGGGACTAGCGGGGCCTCTAGCTCCTACGAGCAGTACTTC
13	TRBV5-5	-	-	TRBJ1-6	CASSLAGDSPLHF	TGTGCCAGCAGCTTGGCGGGTGATTCACCCCTCCACTTT
15	TRBV7-9	-	-	TRBJ2-7	CASSLMSRATYEQYF	TGTGCCAGCAGCTTAATGTCCAGGGCGACCTACGAGCAGTACTTC
13	TRBV2	-	-	TRBJ2-6	CASSPEGANVLTF	TGTGCCAGCAGTCCGGAGGGGGCCAACGTCCTGACTTTC
16	TRBV5-5	TRBD1	few	TRBJ1-6	CASSLGGQGAGSPLHF	TGTGCCAGCAGCTTAGGTGGACAGGGGGCTGGATCACCCCTCCACTTT
16	TRBV2	TRBD2	-	TRBJ2-3	CATPTSGADASETQYF	TGTGCCACCCCGACTAGCGGGGCTGACGCGTCGGAAACGCAGTATTTT
14	TRBV6-6	TRBD1	-	TRBJ2-7	CASGELGQGYEQYF	TGTGCCAGCGGAGAACTGGGACAGGGGTACGAGCAGTACTTC
15	TRBV5-1	TRBD1	-	TRBJ2-7	CASRSTGTGRYEQYF	TGCGCCAGCAGATCAACCGGGACAGGGCGCTACGAGCAGTACTTC
13	TRBV29-1	TRBD1	-	TRBJ1-1	CSVLRQGTTEAFF	TGCAGCGTTCTTCGACAGGGGACCACTGAAGCTTTCTTT
17	TRBV21-1	-	-	TRBJ1-6	CASSKHSPGQRDSPLHF	TGTGCCAGCAGCAAACACTCCCCGGGACAGAGGGATTCACCCCTCCACTTT
15	TRBV7-2	-	-	TRBJ2-3	CASSSQARLTDTQYF	TGTGCCAGCAGCTCCCAAGCCCGTCTGACAGATACGCAGTATTTT
16	TRBV15	TRBD2	-	TRBJ2-1	CATSKGLAGGEDEQFF	TGTGCCACCAGCAAGGGACTAGCGGGGGGAGAGGATGAGCAGTTCTTC
13	TRBV4-2	-	-	TRBJ1-2	CASSQDRRGGYTF	TGTGCCAGCAGCCAAGATCGGAGGGGTGGCTACACCTTC
14	TRBV28	-	few	TRBJ1-6	CASSPTVPRSPLHF	TGTGCCAGCAGCCCGACAGTTCCGCGCTCACCCCTCCACTTT